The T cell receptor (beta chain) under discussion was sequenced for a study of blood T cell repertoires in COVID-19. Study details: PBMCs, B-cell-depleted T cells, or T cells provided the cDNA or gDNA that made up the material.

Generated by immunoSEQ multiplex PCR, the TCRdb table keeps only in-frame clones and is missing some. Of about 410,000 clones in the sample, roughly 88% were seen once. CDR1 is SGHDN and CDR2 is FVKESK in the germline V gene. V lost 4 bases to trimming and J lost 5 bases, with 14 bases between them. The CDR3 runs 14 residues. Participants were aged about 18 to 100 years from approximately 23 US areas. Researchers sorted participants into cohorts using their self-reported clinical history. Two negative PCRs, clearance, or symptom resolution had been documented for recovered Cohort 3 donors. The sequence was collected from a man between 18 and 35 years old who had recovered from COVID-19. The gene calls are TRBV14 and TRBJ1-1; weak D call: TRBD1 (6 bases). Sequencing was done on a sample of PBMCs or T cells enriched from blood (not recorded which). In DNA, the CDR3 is TGTGCCAGCAGCCTCCAGACAGGTTCTACTGAAGCTTTCTTT. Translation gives CASSLQTGSTEAFF.